A single sample gave rise to the 11 T cell receptor beta chains below, sequenced in a study of CD8 T cells in Susac syndrome. RNA was extracted with the RNeasy kit, and a quantity of 0.5 to 1 ug was reverse transcribed using random hexamers. Via MiXCR, TCRdb re-called the immunoSEQ multiplex PCR reads, giving one row per CDR3 protein. Of roughly 80,000 distinct CDR3 sequences listed, approximately 94% are singletons. Input material: CD8+ T cells from PBMCs. The source of these receptors is a human donor with Susac syndrome.

The chain carries TRBV24-1 and TRBJ2-2; D is unclear. In germline, CDR1 is KGHDR, CDR2 SFDVKD. With 3 bases removed from V and 3 bases from J, the gap between germline ends came to 4 bases. The CDR3 is made up of 13 amino acids. DNA for the CDR3: TGTGCCACCAGTGATGTTGACACCGGGGAGCTGTTTTTT. The encoded protein is CATSDVDTGELFF.

This clonotype was counted only a few times. The V call is TRBV7-2, the J call TRBJ2-7; D is undetermined. The germline V gene encodes CDR1 SGHTA and CDR2 FQGNSA. The V end lost 5 bases, the J end lost 0 bases, and 8 bases lay between the germline ends. The CDR3 runs 13 residues. The CDR3 sequence is CASSPAGSYEQYF. CDR3 in DNA: TGTGCCAGCAGCCCCGCCGGCTCCTACGAGCAGTACTTC.

The gene calls are TRBV7-9 and TRBJ2-7, with 12 bases aligning to TRBD1. The CDR3 runs 14 residues. V lost 8 bases and J lost 7; bases outside the gene matches: 9. Germline-derived CDR1 and CDR2 are SEHNR and FQNEAQ (reference sequence). The CDR3 loop is CASAGGQGAREQYF. The CDR3 DNA sequence: TGTGCCAGCGCGGGGGGACAGGGGGCGAGGGAGCAGTACTTC.

CDR3 sequence: CASSEGNTEAFF. The CDR3 region has the DNA TGTGCCAGCAGTGAAGGGAACACTGAAGCTTTCTTT. The rearrangement joins TRBV25-1 to TRBJ1-1; no clear D gene. V was trimmed by 2 bases and J by 1 base, leaving 2 bases between them. The CDR3 contains 12 residues. CDR1 and CDR2 (germline): MGHDK, SYGVNS.

The chain employs TRBV7-9 and TRBJ2-1; D is undetermined. Trimming removed 1 base from V and 6 bases from J, with 7 bases in between. Germline CDR1 SEHNR, CDR2 FQNEAQ (reference sequence). The CDR3 has 13 amino acids. Here the CDR3 reads CASSLVLVNEQFF. The CDR3 nucleotides read TGTGCCAGCAGCTTAGTCTTAGTCAATGAGCAGTTCTTC.

The rearrangement links TRBV20-1 to TRBJ2-7; 10 bases line up with TRBD1. The CDR3 runs 13 residues. Germline-derived CDR1 and CDR2 are DFQATT and SNEGSKA (reference sequence). J was trimmed by 2 bases and V by 5 bases; bases with no gene match: 3. The CDR3 coding sequence is TGCAGTGCTGCTGACAGGGGGCCCTACGAGCAGTACTTC. Protein sequence: CSAADRGPYEQYF.

This chain connects TRBV12-3 or TRBV12-4 to TRBJ2-3, with D possibly matching TRBD2 (5 bases). The CDR3 covers 14 residues. V was pared by 1 base and J by 4 bases, with 9 bases between. The CDR3 nucleotides read TGTGCCAGCAGTTTAGTCCTAGCCCCAGATACGCAGTATTTT. Translated, it gives CASSLVLAPDTQYF.

V and J are TRBV15 and TRBJ2-3; TRBD2 matches 10 bases. The V and J ends lost 8 bases and 4 bases, in that order; junction bases with no gene match: 9. The CDR3 contains 15 residues. Germline V gene lookup returns CDR1 LNHNV and CDR2 YYDKDF (reference sequence). The CDR3 coding sequence is TGTGCCACCCAAAGCGGGGGGGGCTCCGCAGATACGCAGTATTTT. Translated, it gives CATQSGGGSADTQYF.

The chain couples TRBV2 to TRBJ2-3, with 7 bases lining up with TRBD1. Germline loops: CDR1 SNHLY, CDR2 FYNNEI. This CDR3 is built from 15 residues. V trimming: 0 bases; J trimming: 4 bases; junction bases outside the gene matches: 4. CDR3 nucleotide sequence: TGTGCCAGCAGTGAAGCTCCAGGACAGGCAGATACGCAGTATTTT. Amino acid sequence: CASSEAPGQADTQYF.

The chain has TRBV5-1 and TRBJ2-5, with D maybe TRBD2 (5 bases). The germline CDR1 and CDR2 sequences are SGHRS and YFSETQ. Trimming pared 0 bases from V and 5 bases from J, leaving 17 bases between. The CDR3 consists of 16 residues. The CDR3 protein is CASSLEALTPGETQYF. The DNA for the CDR3 is TGCGCCAGCAGCTTGGAGGCCCTCACCCCGGGGGAGACCCAGTACTTC.

This clonotype was seen a single time. This chain joins TRBV7-9 and TRBJ1-1; D gene unclear. The V gene lost 8 bases and the J gene lost 0 bases, with 7 bases spanning the gap. The germline gives CDR1 SEHNR, CDR2 FQNEAQ (reference sequence). This CDR3 comprises 12 residues. This chain's CDR3 is CASEGMNTEAFF. The CDR3 coding sequence is TGTGCCAGCGAGGGAATGAACACTGAAGCTTTCTTT.